Below, 5 T cell receptor beta chains from the same sample are listed, as sequenced in a study of T cell responses to AZD1222 COVID-19 vaccine. This table comes from immunoSEQ multiplex PCR, and its TCRdb copy is limited to in-frame clones, with some not included. In the table there are over 95,000 clones, approximately 90% of which are singletons. The starting material was peripheral blood, obtained on day 0 of AZD1222 vaccination. Every receptor here comes from an adult in good health.

The CDR3 sequence is CASSPRDRVYEQYF. The CDR3 DNA sequence: TGTGCCAGTAGCCCCCGGGACAGGGTCTACGAGCAGTACTTC. This chain connects TRBV19 to TRBJ2-7; 9 bases fit TRBD1. V trimming: 6 bases; J trimming: 3 bases; junction bases outside the gene matches: 6. Germline V gene data show CDR1 as LNHDA and CDR2 as SQIVND (reference sequence). CDR3 length equals 14 residues. Variable domain in full (rest from reference TRBV19 and TRBJ2-7): DGGITQSPKYLFRKEGQNVTLSCEQNLNHDAMYWYRQDPGQGLRLIYYSQIVNDFQKGDIAEGYSVSREKKESFPLTVTSAQKNPTAFYLCASSPRDRVYEQYFGPGTRLTVT.

The CDR3 region has the DNA TGTGCCAGCAACTTCCACAGGACAGATACGCAGTATTTT. Residues: CASNFHRTDTQYF. The rearrangement links TRBV6-5 to TRBJ2-3, with a weak D call TRBD1 (5 bases). Germline V lookup: CDR1 MNHEY, CDR2 SVGAGI. This CDR3 is 13 amino acids long. V was clipped by 7 bases and J by 3 bases, with 11 bases between them.

The chain couples TRBV28 to TRBJ2-5; no clear D. Trimming removed 3 bases at V and 1 base at J, with 0 bases between. The length of the CDR3 is 11 residues. The germline gives CDR1 MDHEN, CDR2 SYDVKM. CDR3 protein: CASSFQETQYF. As DNA, the CDR3 is TGTGCCAGCAGTTTCCAAGAGACCCAGTACTTC.

The V and J genes are TRBV18 and TRBJ1-5; the D gene is possibly TRBD1 (5 bases). CDR1 is KGHSH and CDR2 is LQKENI in the germline V gene. The CDR3 is 15 amino acids. V was cut by 3 bases and J by 2 bases, with 11 bases left in between. CDR3 amino acids: CASSPGGLGNQPQHF. Written as DNA, the CDR3 is TGTGCCAGCTCACCGGGGGGTTTGGGCAATCAGCCCCAGCATTTT.

The chain combines TRBV28 with TRBJ2-1, with TRBD2 matching over 7 bases. The CDR3 sequence is 17 residues long. Looked up from germline, CDR1 is MDHEN and CDR2 is SYDVKM. V lost 1 base to trimming and J lost 1 base; unmatched junction nucleotides: 7. CDR3 bases: TGTGCCAGCAGTTTATCAGCGGGGCTGATATCCTACAATGAGCAGTTCTTC. Its translation is CASSLSAGLISYNEQFF.